The rows below give T cell receptor beta chains drawn from one sample of a study of CD8+ T cells in alopecia areata. Sequenced by immunoSEQ multiplex PCR; TCRdb stores in-frame clones only, minus some. The table lists over 100,000 clones, approximately 49% of them singletons. The sample in question was CD8+ T cells sorted from blood, obtained at week 0. The receptors come from a human donor with alopecia areata. Each CDR3 is given with its conserved first and last residue. The order of the fields is V gene, D gene, J gene, clone size, CDR3 DNA, CDR3 protein. The D gene is left open where the match is weak. Rows give clone size only sometimes, using once, few, many, or a class for an expanded clone.

TRBV29-1	-	TRBJ2-5	-	TGCAGCGTTGAAGGCGGGGCCCTTCAAGAGACCCAGTACTTC	CSVEGGALQETQYF
TRBV4-3	-	TRBJ2-6	-	TGCGCCAGCGGGGCATTTGGGGCCAACGTCCTGACTTTC	CASGAFGANVLTF
TRBV2	-	TRBJ2-3	few	TGTGCCAGCAGTGATGACAACACAGATACGCAGTATTTT	CASSDDNTDTQYF
TRBV5-4	-	TRBJ2-5	-	TGTGCCAGCAGCTTGCAGGAGACCCAGTACTTC	CASSLQETQYF
TRBV6-1	TRBD2	TRBJ2-5	-	TGTGCCAGCAGTGAAGTAGCGGGGGGCCAAGAGACCCAGTACTTC	CASSEVAGGQETQYF
TRBV25-1	-	TRBJ2-5	once	TGTGCCAGCAGTGAATGGGGGGAATCTCAAGAGACCCAGTACTTC	CASSEWGESQETQYF
TRBV29-1	-	TRBJ1-2	few	TGCAGCGTTGTTACTAACTATGGCTACACCTTC	CSVVTNYGYTF
TRBV6-5	-	TRBJ2-5	-	TGTGCCAGCAGTGGGGGAGATGGTGGAGAGACCCAGTACTTC	CASSGGDGGETQYF
TRBV6-1	-	TRBJ2-5	-	TGTGCCAGCAGTGAAGTGTCAGGTCAAGAGACCCAGTACTTC	CASSEVSGQETQYF
TRBV5-1	-	TRBJ1-4	-	TGCGCCAGCAGCCTATCGTGGCCCCGGGATGTTAATGAAAAACTGTTTTTT	CASSLSWPRDVNEKLFF
TRBV10-3	TRBD1	TRBJ2-7	-	TGTGCCATCAGTGAGCCCTCGGGACAGGGGGCTACCTCCTACGAGCAGTACTTC	CAISEPSGQGATSYEQYF
TRBV29-1	-	TRBJ1-4	-	TGCAGCGTTGAAAAGCGGGGGAAACTGTTTTTT	CSVEKRGKLFF
TRBV9	-	TRBJ2-7	-	TGTGCCAGCAGCCGACCCGACATACGCGAGCAGTACTTC	CASSRPDIREQYF
TRBV7-9	-	TRBJ1-6	-	TGTGCCTACGGATTACCCCTCCACTTT	CAYGLPLHF
TRBV10-3	TRBD2	TRBJ2-3	-	TGTGCCATCAGTGAGTCCCCCCAGCGGGGGGGTAATACAGATACGCAGTATTTT	CAISESPQRGGNTDTQYF
TRBV9	-	TRBJ2-2	-	TGTGCCAGCAGCGTAGGGCAGGTCCCCACCGGGGAGCTGTTTTTT	CASSVGQVPTGELFF
TRBV13	-	TRBJ2-5	few	TGTGCCAGCAGCTTAGCTTGGACAAACCAAGAGACCCAGTACTTC	CASSLAWTNQETQYF
TRBV6-6	TRBD1	TRBJ2-7	-	TGTGCCAGCAGTTACCGGGACAGGCCGTACGAGCAGTACTTC	CASSYRDRPYEQYF
TRBV5-1	TRBD2	TRBJ2-3	-	TGCGCCAGCAGCTCCCCTGAGCGGGGGCCCACAGATACGCAGTATTTT	CASSSPERGPTDTQYF
TRBV7-3	-	TRBJ1-2	few	TGTGCCAGCAGCTTAGGCCGGGGCTATGGCTACACCTTC	CASSLGRGYGYTF
TRBV27	-	TRBJ2-1	-	TGTGCCAGCAGTTTATCGATGGGGGACGGTTCGTACAATGAGCAGTTCTTC	CASSLSMGDGSYNEQFF
TRBV10-3	-	TRBJ2-1	few	TGTGCCATCAGTGATGGAGGGATCGATGAGCAGTTCTTC	CAISDGGIDEQFF
TRBV7-9	TRBD2	TRBJ2-7	few	TGTGCCAGCAGCTCCTGGACTAGCTCCAACCACGAGCAGTACTTC	CASSSWTSSNHEQYF
TRBV19	-	TRBJ2-6	few	TGTGCCAGTAGTGTCTGGCAGGAGAGCTCTGGGGCCAACGTCCTGACTTTC	CASSVWQESSGANVLTF
TRBV10-3	TRBD1	TRBJ2-7	-	TGTGCCATCAGTAATCCGGGACAGGGGTACGAGCAGTACTTC	CAISNPGQGYEQYF
TRBV6-5	TRBD1	TRBJ2-7	-	TGTGCCAGCAGTTACACCCCGGACAGGGCTTACGAGCAGTACTTC	CASSYTPDRAYEQYF
TRBV7-8	-	TRBJ2-6	-	TGTGCCAGCAGCCTACGGGGTGCCCTTTTAGGTGGGGCCAACGTCCTGACTTTC	CASSLRGALLGGANVLTF
TRBV7-8	TRBD1	TRBJ2-7	-	TGTGCCAGCAGCAAGACTGGACAGGGGGTCCACGAGCAGTACTTC	CASSKTGQGVHEQYF
TRBV13	TRBD1	TRBJ1-1	-	TGTGCCAGCAGCTTACCGGGCAGGGGGCACCCTGAAGCTTTCTTT	CASSLPGRGHPEAFF
TRBV6-1	-	TRBJ1-1	-	TGTGCCAGCAGTGAACTCCTAGTGAACACTGAAGCTTTCTTT	CASSELLVNTEAFF
TRBV11-1	-	TRBJ1-1	-	TGTGCCAGCAGCCCCACCCCGGAGGGGATCGCTGAAGCTTTCTTT	CASSPTPEGIAEAFF
TRBV19	TRBD1	TRBJ1-2	-	TGTGCCAGTAGTATAGACCCCCTCCCGACAGGGAATGATGGCTACACCTTC	CASSIDPLPTGNDGYTF
TRBV30	-	TRBJ1-6	-	TGTGCCTGGAGTGTACTTGGAGAGGGAAATTCACCCCTCCACTTT	CAWSVLGEGNSPLHF
TRBV15	-	TRBJ1-2	-	TGTGCCACCAGCAGAGAGCCCGGGACGGAGCACTATGGCTACACCTTC	CATSREPGTEHYGYTF
TRBV15	TRBD1	TRBJ2-3	-	TGTGCCACCAGCGGGTGGACAGGTCTAACGGATTATACGCAGTATTTT	CATSGWTGLTDYTQYF
TRBV27	-	TRBJ2-2	once	TGTGCCACCCGCCCCTTTGGGGAACCCACTTTCCTTGCCGGGGAGCTGTTTTTT	CATRPFGEPTFLAGELFF
TRBV7-9	-	TRBJ2-2	-	TGTGCCAGCAGCTCCGTCGGCGGGGTTACCGGGGAGCTGTTTTTT	CASSSVGGVTGELFF
TRBV30	TRBD2	TRBJ2-5	-	TGTGCCTGGGCGGGGGGGCGTGAGACCCAGTACTTC	CAWAGGRETQYF
TRBV4-3	-	TRBJ2-7	-	TGCGCCAGCAGCCAAGATATGGGGGCCGCCTACGAGCAGTACTTC	CASSQDMGAAYEQYF
TRBV27	-	TRBJ2-7	-	TGTGCCAGCAGTTTATCCCGGGCCTACGAGCAGTACTTC	CASSLSRAYEQYF
TRBV29-1	TRBD1	TRBJ2-2	few	TGCAGCGCCTGGGACAGTAGTAACACCGGGGAGCTGTTTTTT	CSAWDSSNTGELFF
TRBV9	-	TRBJ2-3	-	TGTGCCAGCAGCGTCGGGGGTAGGCGGACAGATACGCAGTATTTT	CASSVGGRRTDTQYF
TRBV30	-	TRBJ1-1	few	TGTGCCTGGAGTGTGGGTACTGAAGCTTTCTTT	CAWSVGTEAFF
TRBV12-5	-	TRBJ1-2	-	TGTGCTAGTGGTCTGGGGGGCTACGGCTACACCTTC	CASGLGGYGYTF
TRBV29-1	TRBD2	TRBJ2-2	few	TGCAGCGGACTGGGCGGGGGAACCGGGGAGCTGTTTTTT	CSGLGGGTGELFF